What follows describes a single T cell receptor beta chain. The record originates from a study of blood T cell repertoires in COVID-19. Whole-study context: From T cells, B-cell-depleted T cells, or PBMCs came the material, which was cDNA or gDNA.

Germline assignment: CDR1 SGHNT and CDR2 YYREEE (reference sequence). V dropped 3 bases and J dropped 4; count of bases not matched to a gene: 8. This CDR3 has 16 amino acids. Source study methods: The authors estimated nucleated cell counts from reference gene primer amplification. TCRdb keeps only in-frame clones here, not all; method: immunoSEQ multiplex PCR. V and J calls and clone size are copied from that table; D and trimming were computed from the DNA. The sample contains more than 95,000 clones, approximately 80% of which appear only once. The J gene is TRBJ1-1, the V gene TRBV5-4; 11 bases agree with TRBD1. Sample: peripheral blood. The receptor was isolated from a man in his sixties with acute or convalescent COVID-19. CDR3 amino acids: CASSWGQGDSSTEAFF. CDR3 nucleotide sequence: TGTGCCAGCAGCTGGGGACAGGGGGACTCCAGCACTGAAGCTTTCTTT.